Below, one T cell receptor beta chain is given with its context. Its matching antigen is unknown. This specimen comes from a study of OX40 agonist ivuxolimab in advanced cancers. At the level of the study: Previous treatment with anti-PD-1, anti-PD-L1 or anti-CTLA-4 therapy was allowed; 35% to 50% had received some. Of the patients, three showed partial responses, one with hepatocellular carcinoma and two with cutaneous melanoma. Findings of the study overall: At doses 0.1 to 3.0 mg/kg, CD4+ and CD8+ clones expanded.

Germline values: CDR1 SNHLY, CDR2 FYNNEI. The V segment lost 6 bases and the J segment 6 bases; nucleotides outside the gene matches: 4. The CDR3 runs to 13 residues. With baseline, cycle 4 day 1, and cycle 7 day 1 as timepoints, blood was sampled. The method was immunoSEQ multiplex PCR; TCRdb's version includes in-frame clones alone and lacks a portion of them. The sample yields some 58,000 clones, roughly 89% seen once. The starting material was CD4+ or CD8+ T cells sorted from blood, obtained in a trial of the OX40 agonist ivuxolimab. This chain links TRBV2 with TRBJ1-5, with 8 positions matching TRBD1. This clonotype was sampled from an adult with an advanced solid tumor such as melanoma, head and neck, liver or kidney cancer. CDR3 nucleotides: TGTGCCAGCAGGACAGGGGAGGGTCAGCCCCAGCATTTT. Encoded protein: CASRTGEGQPQHF. Combining the CDR3 with reference TRBV2 and TRBJ1-5 gives the whole variable domain EPEVTQTPSHQVTQMGQEVILRCVPISNHLYFYWYRQILGQKVEFLVSFYNNEISEKSEIFDDQFSVERPDGSNFTLKIRSTKLEDSAMYFCASRTGEGQPQHFGDGTRLSIL.